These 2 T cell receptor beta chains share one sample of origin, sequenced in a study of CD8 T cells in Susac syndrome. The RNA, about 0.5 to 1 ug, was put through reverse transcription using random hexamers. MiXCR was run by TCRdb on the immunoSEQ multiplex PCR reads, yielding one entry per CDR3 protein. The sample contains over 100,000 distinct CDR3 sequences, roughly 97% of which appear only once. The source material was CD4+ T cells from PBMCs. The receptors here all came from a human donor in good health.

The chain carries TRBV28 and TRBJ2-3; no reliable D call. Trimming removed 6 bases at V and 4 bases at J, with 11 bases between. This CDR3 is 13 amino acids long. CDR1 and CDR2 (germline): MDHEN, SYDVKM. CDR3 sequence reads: CASRTPGADTQYF. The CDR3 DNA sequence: TGTGCCAGCAGAACCCCTGGCGCAGATACGCAGTATTTT.

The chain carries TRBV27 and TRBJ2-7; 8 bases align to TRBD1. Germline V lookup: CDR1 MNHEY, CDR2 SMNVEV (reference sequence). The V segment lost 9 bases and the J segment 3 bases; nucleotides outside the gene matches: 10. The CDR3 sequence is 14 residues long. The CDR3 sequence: CASTVGQADYEQYF. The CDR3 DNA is TGTGCCAGTACTGTGGGACAGGCCGACTACGAGCAGTACTTC.